This T cell receptor beta chain was observed in a study of blood T cell repertoires in COVID-19. At the level of the study: Collection of acute and convalescent COVID-19 samples took place in the United States, Italy and Spain. PBMCs, B-cell-depleted T cells, or T cells were the source of the cDNA or gDNA that made up the material.

While infection was still active, Seattle patients were enrolled and then followed longitudinally. Clones were read by immunoSEQ multiplex PCR, and TCRdb kept only the in-frame ones, dropping some. The sample consists of some 210,000 clones, 92% of them appearing once. This TCR was sampled from a man aged 60 to 75 with COVID-19, enrolled during active disease. The specimen sequenced was peripheral blood.

The CDR3 DNA reads TGCGCCAGCAGCGAAATACAGGGGAGGATGGTGTCACCCCTCCACTTT. Its protein product is CASSEIQGRMVSPLHF. V gene TRBV5-1 combines with J gene TRBJ1-6; TRBD1 matches 7 bases. The V gene's germline CDR1 is SGHRS and CDR2 YFSETQ. The CDR3 covers 16 residues. V trimming: 4 bases; J trimming: 10 bases; junction bases outside the gene matches: 14.